The rows below give T cell receptor beta chains drawn from one sample of a study of technical replicates of blood from a few donors. Profiled with immunoSEQ multiplex PCR; TCRdb holds only in-frame clones, not every one. There are about 70,000 clones in the sample; approximately 94% occur only once, and about 0.38% lies in the top ten. Material for sequencing was T cells isolated from PBMCs. The receptors were sampled from a human donor in good health. The CDR3 runs from the conserved cysteine through the conserved F or W. D genes are given only for firm matches. Some rows have no size entry. The others give once, few or many, or a class for an expanded clone.

V	size	D	J	DNA	CDR3
TRBV7-2	NA	NA	TRBJ2-2	TGTGCCAGCAGCGGTTACAGGGAAACCGGGGAGCTGTTTTTT	CASSGYRETGELFF
TRBV6-5	once	TRBD1	TRBJ1-1	TGTGCCAGCAACAGGGGATGGTTTGCTGAAGCTTTCTTT	CASNRGWFAEAFF
TRBV29-1	NA	NA	TRBJ1-2	TGCAGCGTTTATGGGGGACACAGGCTCTATGGCTACACCTTC	CSVYGGHRLYGYTF
TRBV28	once	TRBD1	TRBJ1-2	TGTGCCAGCAGTTCGGGACAGGGAGGGTATGGCTACACCTTC	CASSSGQGGYGYTF
TRBV7-9	NA	NA	TRBJ1-1	TGTGCCAGCACAAACACTGAAGCTTTCTTT	CASTNTEAFF
TRBV27	NA	NA	TRBJ1-1	TGTGCCAGCAGTCTGGACAAAGGGCTAGAAGCTTTCTTT	CASSLDKGLEAFF
TRBV25-1	NA	TRBD2	TRBJ2-5	TGTGCCGCGGGGGGCGGGAGGGTTAAAGAGACCCAGTACTTC	CAAGGGRVKETQYF
TRBV2	few	TRBD1	TRBJ1-1	TGTGCCAGCAGCCCACAGGGGAGATACACTGAAGCTTTCTTT	CASSPQGRYTEAFF
TRBV29-1	NA	NA	TRBJ2-7	TGCAGCGTTCGACAGGCTTACGAGCAGTACTTC	CSVRQAYEQYF
TRBV30	few	NA	TRBJ1-3	TGTGCCTGGAGTGTGGGGAGCTCTGGAAACACCATATATTTT	CAWSVGSSGNTIYF
TRBV11-1	NA	TRBD2	TRBJ2-7	TGTGCCAGCAGCTTTCGTGGGACTAGCATCTACGAGCAGTACTTC	CASSFRGTSIYEQYF
TRBV30	few	NA	TRBJ1-1	TGTGCCTGGAGTGGGGGCGCTGAAGCTTTCTTT	CAWSGGAEAFF
TRBV27	once	TRBD2	TRBJ2-7	TGTGCCAGCAGTATCTCTAGCGGTCGCTACGAGCAGTACTTC	CASSISSGRYEQYF
TRBV28	NA	NA	TRBJ2-3	TGTGCCAGCAGTTTATGGCCAATACAAGGGGGATTTTTCACAGATACGCAGTATTTT	CASSLWPIQGGFFTDTQYF
TRBV19	NA	TRBD1	TRBJ1-3	TGTGCCAGTAGGGGACAGGGAAGGGAGGTATCTGGAAACACCATATATTTT	CASRGQGREVSGNTIYF
TRBV7-2	NA	TRBD1	TRBJ2-2	TGTGCCAGCAGCTTACAGACAGGGGTTAACACCGGGGAGCTGTTTTTT	CASSLQTGVNTGELFF
TRBV7-8	NA	NA	TRBJ1-5	TGTGCCAGCAGCCTCTGGACAGTATATAGCAATCAGCCCCAGCATTTT	CASSLWTVYSNQPQHF
TRBV19	NA	NA	TRBJ1-5	TGTGCCAGTAGTATAGGGAGAACCCTAGGAATCCAGCCCCAGCATTTT	CASSIGRTLGIQPQHF
TRBV10-2	NA	NA	TRBJ2-1	TGCGCCAGCAGGTATGACTGGCATGAGCAGTTCTTC	CASRYDWHEQFF
TRBV7-3	NA	NA	TRBJ2-1	TGTGCCAGCAGCTCGTCCGGGAGCTACAATGAGCAGTTCTTC	CASSSSGSYNEQFF
TRBV27	NA	TRBD1	TRBJ1-5	TGTGCCAGCAGAGCACAAGGGGGCAGACTTCAGCCCCAGCATTTT	CASRAQGGRLQPQHF
TRBV9	once	NA	TRBJ2-5	TGTGCCAGCAGCACCGAAGGGGTTGGCGAGACCCAGTACTTC	CASSTEGVGETQYF
TRBV14	NA	NA	TRBJ2-2	TGTGCCAGCAGCCAAGAGGGACACCTGAACACCGGGGAGCTGTTTTTT	CASSQEGHLNTGELFF
TRBV25-1	NA	NA	TRBJ1-1	TGTGCCAGCAGCCAGGGAGGACGGAACACTGAAGCTTTCTTT	CASSQGGRNTEAFF
TRBV25-1	NA	NA	TRBJ1-1	TGTGCCAGCAGTGATCCCGGGTCAAACACTGAAGCTTTCTTT	CASSDPGSNTEAFF
TRBV27	NA	NA	TRBJ1-1	TGTGCCAGCAGTTCCCAGGGAACTGAAGCTTTCTTT	CASSSQGTEAFF
TRBV7-2	NA	TRBD1	TRBJ2-7	TGTGCCAGCAGCTTGGGGACAGGGGCCTCCTACGAGCAGTACTTC	CASSLGTGASYEQYF
TRBV5-6	NA	NA	TRBJ1-1	TGTGCCAGCACCCTCTTCGGGATGAACACTGAAGCTTTCTTT	CASTLFGMNTEAFF
TRBV30	NA	NA	TRBJ2-7	TGTGCCGGTAACAGGGACGGGTCGGACGAGCAGTACTTC	CAGNRDGSDEQYF
TRBV6-5	once	NA	TRBJ2-6	TGTGCCAGCACGGGCTCTGGGGCCAACGTCCTGACTTTC	CASTGSGANVLTF
TRBV2	once	TRBD1	TRBJ2-1	TGTGCCCGCCGACAGGGTCATGAGCAGTTCTTC	CARRQGHEQFF
TRBV28	NA	NA	TRBJ1-2	TGTGCCAGCAGTTCACATCCCCCAGGGCCTAATGGCTACACCTTC	CASSSHPPGPNGYTF
TRBV29-1	NA	TRBD2	TRBJ2-7	TGCAGCGTTGGACCTAGCGGGGGCCCCGAGCAGTACTTC	CSVGPSGGPEQYF
TRBV27	NA	TRBD1	TRBJ2-7	TGTGCCAGCAGTTGGGGACAGGGGTCCAGCGAGCAGTACTTC	CASSWGQGSSEQYF
TRBV6-5	NA	TRBD1	TRBJ1-2	TGTGCCAGCAGTTCGAACAGGGGCGGCTACACCTTC	CASSSNRGGYTF
TRBV6-5	once	TRBD1	TRBJ2-7	TGTGCCAGCAGCCGCTCAGGGGGTGAGCAGTACTTC	CASSRSGGEQYF
TRBV6-1	NA	TRBD2	TRBJ2-3	TGTGCCGGGAGACTAGCGGGAACAGATACGCAGTATTTT	CAGRLAGTDTQYF
TRBV6-5	NA	NA	TRBJ1-4	TGTGCCAGCAGTTCCAGTGAAAAACTGTTTTTT	CASSSSEKLFF
TRBV5-1	NA	NA	TRBJ1-1	TGCGCCAGCAGCTTGGACAGGGTCACTGAAGCTTTCTTT	CASSLDRVTEAFF
TRBV28	NA	TRBD1	TRBJ2-3	TGTGCCAGCAGATCCTCGGGACAGTTAGATACGCAGTATTTT	CASRSSGQLDTQYF
TRBV9	NA	NA	TRBJ1-2	TGTGCCAGCAGCGGAGGACAGACGAGTTACTATGGCTACACCTTC	CASSGGQTSYYGYTF
TRBV2	NA	TRBD2	TRBJ2-7	TGTGCCAGCAGTGAAACTAGCGGGAGTTTCAGCGAGCAGTACTTC	CASSETSGSFSEQYF
TRBV2	NA	NA	TRBJ1-4	TGTGCCAGCAGGATCTCGGTTGCAACTAATGAAAAACTGTTTTTT	CASRISVATNEKLFF
TRBV7-3	NA	NA	TRBJ2-1	TGTGCCAGCAGCCCAGGACAGACCTACAATGAGCAGTTCTTC	CASSPGQTYNEQFF
TRBV7-9	NA	NA	TRBJ1-2	TGTGCCAGCAGCTTCGGAGGACGCTATGGCTACACCTTC	CASSFGGRYGYTF
TRBV2	NA	TRBD1	TRBJ2-7	TGTGCCAGCACGACAGGGGCCCACGAGCAGTACTTC	CASTTGAHEQYF